Listed below are T cell receptor beta chains from one sample, sequenced in a study of T-cell reconstitution after alpha-beta-depleted transplantation in children. Each CDR3 protein gets one entry after TCRdb re-called the PCR reads with MiXCR. The sample includes under 75,000 distinct CDR3 sequences, approximately 10% seen only once; the top ten take approximately 13%. The starting material was PBMCs, obtained before TCRalphabeta/CD19-depleted stem cell transplant. These receptors were taken from a boy aged 5-17 years with acute myeloid leukemia, due to receive a stem cell transplant. Both conserved end residues are part of each CDR3. D genes are given only for firm matches. Rows may omit the clone size; those that give it use once, few, many or a size class.

D gene: .; V gene: TRBV7-6; J gene: TRBJ2-5; clone size: many; CDR3 DNA: TGTGCCAGCAGCCAGGCGATAGCGCGAGAGACCCAGTACTTC; CDR3 protein: CASSQAIARETQYF
D gene: .; V gene: TRBV15; J gene: TRBJ2-3; clone size: many; CDR3 DNA: TGTGCCACCAGCAGCGGAGACCGGGACTTCCGCACAGATACGCAGTATTTT; CDR3 protein: CATSSGDRDFRTDTQYF
D gene: TRBD1; V gene: TRBV28; J gene: TRBJ1-1; clone size: many; CDR3 DNA: TGTGCCAGCCTTATTATAGACAGGGGTATTGCTGAAGCTTTCTTT; CDR3 protein: CASLIIDRGIAEAFF
D gene: .; V gene: TRBV24-1; J gene: TRBJ2-5; clone size: many; CDR3 DNA: TGTGCCACCAGTGATTTGGGCCGTGGAGGGGTGGAGACCCAGTACTTC; CDR3 protein: CATSDLGRGGVETQYF
D gene: .; V gene: TRBV11-2; J gene: TRBJ2-7; clone size: many; CDR3 DNA: TGTGCCAGCAGCTTAGGGGCGTTCTCCCTAGGTCCCTACGAGCAGTACTTC; CDR3 protein: CASSLGAFSLGPYEQYF
D gene: .; V gene: TRBV12-3/TRBV12-4; J gene: TRBJ2-3; clone size: many; CDR3 DNA: TGTGCCAGCAGTTTTAAAGGGCCGGGAGATACGCAGTATTTT; CDR3 protein: CASSFKGPGDTQYF
D gene: .; V gene: TRBV6-6; J gene: TRBJ2-7; clone size: many; CDR3 DNA: TGTGCCAGCAGTTACGATGGTTACGAGCAGTACTTC; CDR3 protein: CASSYDGYEQYF
D gene: TRBD2; V gene: TRBV7-2; J gene: TRBJ2-1; clone size: many; CDR3 DNA: TGTGCCAGCAGCTCAGTAGCGGGGGGCAATGAGCAGTTCTTC; CDR3 protein: CASSSVAGGNEQFF
D gene: .; V gene: TRBV2; J gene: TRBJ1-1; clone size: many; CDR3 DNA: TGTGCCAGCAGACTGACACAAATGAACACTGAAGCTTTCTTT; CDR3 protein: CASRLTQMNTEAFF
D gene: TRBD2; V gene: TRBV20-1; J gene: TRBJ2-1; clone size: many; CDR3 DNA: TGCAGTGCTAGAGGTTGGGCTAGCGGGAGGGCCGGGGCGGATGAGCAGTTCTTC; CDR3 protein: CSARGWASGRAGADEQFF
D gene: TRBD2; V gene: TRBV7-2; J gene: TRBJ2-3; clone size: many; CDR3 DNA: TGTGCCAGCAGCTTAGAGCTAGCGGGAGGGCCAACAGATACGCAGTATTTT; CDR3 protein: CASSLELAGGPTDTQYF
D gene: .; V gene: TRBV7-2; J gene: TRBJ1-2; clone size: many; CDR3 DNA: TGTGCCAGCAGCTTAACAGGCTATGGCTACACCTTC; CDR3 protein: CASSLTGYGYTF
D gene: TRBD1; V gene: TRBV6-1; J gene: TRBJ1-1; clone size: many; CDR3 DNA: TGTGCCAGCAGACCCCAGGGGGCCACTGAAGCTTTCTTT; CDR3 protein: CASRPQGATEAFF
D gene: .; V gene: TRBV27; J gene: TRBJ1-1; clone size: few; CDR3 DNA: TGTGCCAGCGGTTGGATACCCGTGGGGTACACTGAAGCTTTCTTT; CDR3 protein: CASGWIPVGYTEAFF
D gene: .; V gene: TRBV6-5; J gene: TRBJ1-1; clone size: many; CDR3 DNA: TGTGCCAGCAGTTACGGCCAGGGTTGGCCTGAAGCTTTCTTT; CDR3 protein: CASSYGQGWPEAFF
D gene: .; V gene: TRBV20-1; J gene: TRBJ2-5; clone size: few; CDR3 DNA: TGCAGTGCTCCCGGACCAGAAGAGACCCAGTACTTC; CDR3 protein: CSAPGPEETQYF
D gene: TRBD1; V gene: TRBV12-3/TRBV12-4; J gene: TRBJ1-2; clone size: many; CDR3 DNA: TGTGCCAGCAGGCCAACGGGACAGGGCTATGGCTACACCTTC; CDR3 protein: CASRPTGQGYGYTF
D gene: TRBD2; V gene: TRBV7-8; J gene: TRBJ2-1; clone size: few; CDR3 DNA: TGTGCCAGCAGCTTAGTTTGGGAGCGCCGGGGGGGCAATGAGCAGTTCTTC; CDR3 protein: CASSLVWERRGGNEQFF
D gene: .; V gene: TRBV28; J gene: TRBJ2-1; clone size: many; CDR3 DNA: TGTGCCAGCCTGGGGGTCAACTCCTACAATGAGCAGTTCTTC; CDR3 protein: CASLGVNSYNEQFF
D gene: TRBD2; V gene: TRBV7-8; J gene: TRBJ2-5; clone size: many; CDR3 DNA: TGTGCCAGCAGCTCCAGAGCGGGAGGGCCGGAGACCCAGTACTTC; CDR3 protein: CASSSRAGGPETQYF
D gene: TRBD1; V gene: TRBV6-5; J gene: TRBJ1-5; clone size: many; CDR3 DNA: TGTGCCAGCAGACCCGACAGGGGGGGTCAGCCCCAGCATTTT; CDR3 protein: CASRPDRGGQPQHF
D gene: .; V gene: TRBV12-3/TRBV12-4; J gene: TRBJ2-4; clone size: many; CDR3 DNA: TGTGCCAGCAGTCCCCTGGGGCTCCTAGCCAAAAACATTCAGTACTTC; CDR3 protein: CASSPLGLLAKNIQYF
D gene: TRBD1; V gene: TRBV11-3; J gene: TRBJ2-3; clone size: many; CDR3 DNA: TGTGCCAGCAGCGCTCCGGGACAGGGGGCACAAACGCAGTATTTT; CDR3 protein: CASSAPGQGAQTQYF
D gene: TRBD2; V gene: TRBV19; J gene: TRBJ2-3; clone size: .; CDR3 DNA: TGTGCCAGTAGTCCCGGGACTAGCGGAAGCACAGATACGCAGTATTTT; CDR3 protein: CASSPGTSGSTDTQYF
D gene: .; V gene: TRBV5-6; J gene: TRBJ2-3; clone size: many; CDR3 DNA: TGTGCCAGCAGTACAGTAGCGGGCACAGATACGCAGTATTTT; CDR3 protein: CASSTVAGTDTQYF
D gene: .; V gene: TRBV7-2; J gene: TRBJ2-2; clone size: many; CDR3 DNA: TGTGCCAGCAGCCCACCTGGGACGACCCGCGCCGGGGAGCTGTTTTTT; CDR3 protein: CASSPPGTTRAGELFF
D gene: .; V gene: TRBV10-1; J gene: TRBJ2-2; clone size: many; CDR3 DNA: TGCGCCAGCAGTGAGTGGGGGACCGGGGAGCTGTTTTTT; CDR3 protein: CASSEWGTGELFF
D gene: .; V gene: TRBV6-2/TRBV6-3; J gene: TRBJ2-4; clone size: many; CDR3 DNA: TGTGCCAGCAGCTTACCCCCATACGAAGACATTCAGTACTTC; CDR3 protein: CASSLPPYEDIQYF
D gene: TRBD1; V gene: TRBV20-1; J gene: TRBJ1-6; clone size: few; CDR3 DNA: TGCAGTGCTGGAGGACAGGGGAGAAATAATTCACCCCTCCACTTT; CDR3 protein: CSAGGQGRNNSPLHF
D gene: .; V gene: TRBV7-2; J gene: TRBJ1-1; clone size: many; CDR3 DNA: TGTGCCAGCAGCCTCCCCGGACAGGAAGCTTTCTTT; CDR3 protein: CASSLPGQEAFF
D gene: TRBD2; V gene: TRBV29-1; J gene: TRBJ2-3; clone size: many; CDR3 DNA: TGCAGCGTGGAGGGCAGGGGACTAGATGCAGATACGCAGTATTTT; CDR3 protein: CSVEGRGLDADTQYF
D gene: .; V gene: TRBV27; J gene: TRBJ1-1; clone size: few; CDR3 DNA: TGTGCCAGCAGTTTTACGGGAGGACGGACTGAAGCTTTCTTT; CDR3 protein: CASSFTGGRTEAFF
D gene: TRBD1; V gene: TRBV12-3/TRBV12-4; J gene: TRBJ2-7; clone size: many; CDR3 DNA: TGTGCCAGCAGTTTACCAGGGGGAGTCTACGAGCAGTACTTC; CDR3 protein: CASSLPGGVYEQYF
D gene: TRBD2; V gene: TRBV5-1; J gene: TRBJ2-2; clone size: many; CDR3 DNA: TGCGCCAGCAGCCCCGGCAACGCCAAGCCGGGACTAGCGGGGATTGGGGAGCTGTTTTTT; CDR3 protein: CASSPGNAKPGLAGIGELFF
D gene: .; V gene: TRBV18; J gene: TRBJ2-1; clone size: many; CDR3 DNA: TGTGCCAGCTCCAGGGAGGTTGAGCAGTTCTTC; CDR3 protein: CASSREVEQFF
D gene: .; V gene: TRBV6-5; J gene: TRBJ2-3; clone size: .; CDR3 DNA: TGTGCCAGCAGCCCTATCCTGCACGGAGTGCAGTATTTT; CDR3 protein: CASSPILHGVQYF
D gene: .; V gene: TRBV7-3; J gene: TRBJ2-7; clone size: once; CDR3 DNA: TGTGCCAGCAGCCCTACCCCAGGAGGGGACGAGCAGTACTTC; CDR3 protein: CASSPTPGGDEQYF
D gene: TRBD2; V gene: TRBV6-5; J gene: TRBJ2-1; clone size: many; CDR3 DNA: TGTGCCAGCAGGACTACTAGCGGGGGTTACAATGAGCAGTTCTTC; CDR3 protein: CASRTTSGGYNEQFF
D gene: .; V gene: TRBV29-1; J gene: TRBJ1-2; clone size: many; CDR3 DNA: TGCAGCGCCGCAAGGGCAGCAGGCTACACCTTC; CDR3 protein: CSAARAAGYTF
D gene: .; V gene: TRBV7-6; J gene: TRBJ2-4; clone size: few; CDR3 DNA: TGTGCCAGCAGCCCGGAGACCGGGACACCTTTAGCCAAAAACATTCAGTACTTC; CDR3 protein: CASSPETGTPLAKNIQYF
D gene: TRBD2; V gene: TRBV3-1; J gene: TRBJ2-7; clone size: many; CDR3 DNA: TGTGCCAGCAGCCTCGGGACTAGCGGGAAGGGTTACGAGCAGTACTTC; CDR3 protein: CASSLGTSGKGYEQYF
D gene: .; V gene: TRBV6-6; J gene: TRBJ1-2; clone size: many; CDR3 DNA: TGTGCCAGCAGTTCCGTCTCGGGAGAGGGCTACACCTTC; CDR3 protein: CASSSVSGEGYTF
D gene: .; V gene: TRBV12-3/TRBV12-4; J gene: TRBJ2-1; clone size: few; CDR3 DNA: TGTGCCGGGGGTGTGGCAGGAGATGATGAGCAGTTCTTC; CDR3 protein: CAGGVAGDDEQFF
D gene: .; V gene: TRBV7-2; J gene: TRBJ2-1; clone size: many; CDR3 DNA: TGTGCCAGCAGCTTACCAGGGCCTCAATTAAATGAGCAGTTCTTC; CDR3 protein: CASSLPGPQLNEQFF
D gene: .; V gene: TRBV10-3; J gene: TRBJ1-2; clone size: many; CDR3 DNA: TGTGCCATCAGTGAGTCCCCCCAAGGGGCTGGCTACACCTTC; CDR3 protein: CAISESPQGAGYTF
D gene: TRBD2; V gene: TRBV20-1; J gene: TRBJ2-2; clone size: many; CDR3 DNA: TGCAGTGCTAACGGACTAGCGGGAGTCACCGGGGAGCTGTTTTTT; CDR3 protein: CSANGLAGVTGELFF
D gene: .; V gene: TRBV21-1; J gene: TRBJ2-1; clone size: many; CDR3 DNA: TGTGCCAGCAGCAAATACAGCGGGAAGGGCCGTGAGCAGTTCTTC; CDR3 protein: CASSKYSGKGREQFF
D gene: .; V gene: TRBV11-2; J gene: TRBJ2-7; clone size: many; CDR3 DNA: TGTGCCAGCAGCTTACGACTTACCTACGAGCAGTACTTC; CDR3 protein: CASSLRLTYEQYF
D gene: TRBD2; V gene: TRBV7-8; J gene: TRBJ2-7; clone size: many; CDR3 DNA: TGTGCCAGCAGCTTGGGACTAGCGGGGTTTAGCTCCTACGAGCAGTACTTC; CDR3 protein: CASSLGLAGFSSYEQYF